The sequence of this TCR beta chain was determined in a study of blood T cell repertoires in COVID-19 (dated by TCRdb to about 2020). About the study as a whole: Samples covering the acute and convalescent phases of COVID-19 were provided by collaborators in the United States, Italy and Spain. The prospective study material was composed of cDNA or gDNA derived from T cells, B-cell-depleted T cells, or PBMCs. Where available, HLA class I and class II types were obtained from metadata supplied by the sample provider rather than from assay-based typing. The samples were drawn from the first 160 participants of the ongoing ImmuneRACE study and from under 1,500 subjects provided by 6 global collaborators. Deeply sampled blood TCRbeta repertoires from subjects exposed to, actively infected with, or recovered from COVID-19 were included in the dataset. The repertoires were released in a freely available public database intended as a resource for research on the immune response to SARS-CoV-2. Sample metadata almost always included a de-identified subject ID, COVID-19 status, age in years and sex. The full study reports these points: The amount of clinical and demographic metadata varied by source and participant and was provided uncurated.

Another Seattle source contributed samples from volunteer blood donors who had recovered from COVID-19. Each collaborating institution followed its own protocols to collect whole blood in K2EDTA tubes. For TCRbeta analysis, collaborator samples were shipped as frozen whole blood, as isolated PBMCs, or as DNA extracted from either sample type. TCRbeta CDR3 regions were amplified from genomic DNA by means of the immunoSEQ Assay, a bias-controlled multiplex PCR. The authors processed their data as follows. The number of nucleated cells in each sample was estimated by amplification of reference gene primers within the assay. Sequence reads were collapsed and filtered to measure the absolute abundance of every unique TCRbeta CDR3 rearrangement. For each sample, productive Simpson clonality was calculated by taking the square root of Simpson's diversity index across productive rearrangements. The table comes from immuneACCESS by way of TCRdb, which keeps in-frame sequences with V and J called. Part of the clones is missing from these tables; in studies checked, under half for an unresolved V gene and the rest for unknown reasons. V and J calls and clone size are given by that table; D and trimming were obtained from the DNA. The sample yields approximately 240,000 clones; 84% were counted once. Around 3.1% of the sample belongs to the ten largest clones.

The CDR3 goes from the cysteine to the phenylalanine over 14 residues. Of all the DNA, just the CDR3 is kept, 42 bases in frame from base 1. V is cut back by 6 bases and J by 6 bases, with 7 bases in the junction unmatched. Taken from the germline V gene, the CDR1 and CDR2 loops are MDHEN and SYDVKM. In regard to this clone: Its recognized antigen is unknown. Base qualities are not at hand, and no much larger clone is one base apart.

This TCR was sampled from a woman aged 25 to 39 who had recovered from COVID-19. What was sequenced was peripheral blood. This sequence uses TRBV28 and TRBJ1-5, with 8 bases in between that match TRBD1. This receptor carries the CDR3 CASRGQGPLQPQHF. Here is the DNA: TGTGCCAGCAGAGGACAGGGTCCTCTTCAGCCCCAGCATTTT.